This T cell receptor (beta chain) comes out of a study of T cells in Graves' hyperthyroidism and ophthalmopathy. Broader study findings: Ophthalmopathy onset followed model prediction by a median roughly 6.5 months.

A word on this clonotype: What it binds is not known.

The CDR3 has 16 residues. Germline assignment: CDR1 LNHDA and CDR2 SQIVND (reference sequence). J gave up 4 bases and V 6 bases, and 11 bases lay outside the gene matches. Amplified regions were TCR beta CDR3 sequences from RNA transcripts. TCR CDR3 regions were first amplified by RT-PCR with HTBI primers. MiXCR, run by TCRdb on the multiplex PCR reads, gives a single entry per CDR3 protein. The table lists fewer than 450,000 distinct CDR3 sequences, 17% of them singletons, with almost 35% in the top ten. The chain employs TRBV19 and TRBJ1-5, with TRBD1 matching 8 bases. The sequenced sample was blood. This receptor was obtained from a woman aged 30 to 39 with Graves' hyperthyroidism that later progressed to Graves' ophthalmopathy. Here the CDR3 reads CASRQQGGAQNQPQHF. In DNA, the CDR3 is TGTGCCAGTAGACAACAGGGGGGGGCCCAAAATCAGCCCCAGCATTTT.